This entry lists 7 T cell receptor beta chains sequenced from one sample in a study of CD8 T cells in ankylosing spondylitis. Study-wide points: Ankylosing spondylitis blood seemed to carry a telltale TCR beta motif made of about 8 highly homologous variants.

For these TCRs, the target antigens are not known. TCRdb redid the calling of the 5' RACE reads with MiXCR, one entry per CDR3 protein. Here the sample spans about 210,000 distinct CDR3 sequences, roughly 6.6% being singletons. The sequencing sample was made of blood, either unsorted or a sorted T cell fraction (not recorded which). The receptors were sampled from a male donor with ankylosing spondylitis.

This clonotype came up a few times. This chain links TRBV11-2 with TRBJ1-6, with 7 bases lining up with TRBD1. Per germline, CDR1 SGHAT and CDR2 FQNNGV. The CDR3 consists of 18 residues. With 5 bases clipped from V and 1 base from J, the junction kept 11 bases outside the gene matches. The CDR3 region is CASSRSLTGRSYNSPLHF. DNA for the CDR3: TGTGCCAGCAGCCGGAGTTTGACAGGGAGGTCCTATAATTCACCCCTCCACTTT.

The sample holds a few counts of this clonotype. The chain joins TRBV30 to TRBJ2-5; D possibly corresponds to TRBD2 (6 bases). V was cut by 0 bases and J by 5 bases, with 16 bases left in between. CDR3 size: 15 residues. Germline V gene lookup returns CDR1 GTSNPN and CDR2 SVGIG (reference sequence). The CDR3: CAWSVKRARRETQYF. CDR3 coding DNA: TGTGCCTGGAGTGTAAAGCGGGCAAGACGGGAGACCCAGTACTTC.

The sample holds many counts of this clonotype. The chain links TRBV7-8 to TRBJ2-1, with D hard to call. The CDR3 length is 13 residues. Per germline, CDR1 SGHVS and CDR2 FQNEAQ. The V gene lost 1 base and the J gene lost 9 bases, with 10 bases spanning the gap. The CDR3 spells CASSLVGVGEQFF. The DNA of the CDR3 is TGTGCCAGCAGCTTAGTTGGGGTCGGTGAGCAGTTCTTC.

This clonotype was detected ten times or more. The gene calls are TRBV9 and TRBJ1-4; D remains unclear. CDR1 and CDR2 from the germline V gene are SGDLS and YYNGEE. CDR3 size: 16 residues. Trimming removed 4 bases at V and 6 bases at J, with 19 bases between. This CDR3 is CASSPYFGRVDEKLFF. The CDR3 nucleotides read TGTGCCAGCAGCCCTTATTTTGGGAGGGTGGATGAAAAACTGTTTTTT.

V gene TRBV5-1 combines with J gene TRBJ1-5; weak D call: TRBD1 (6 bases). The CDR3 is made up of 14 amino acids. The germline CDR1 and CDR2 sequences are SGHRS and YFSETQ. Deletions cut 5 bases from V and 0 bases from J, with 9 bases between. The CDR3 region has the DNA TGCGCCAGCAGTCCAGGGGATAGCAATCAGCCCCAGCATTTT. Its protein product is CASSPGDSNQPQHF.

This clonotype was recorded at least ten times. The chain has TRBV4-3 and TRBJ1-1; the match to TRBD1 covers 7 bases. Germline CDR1 is LGHNA and CDR2 is YSLEER. With V trimmed by 4 bases and J by 1 base, 9 bases remained unmatched. The CDR3 extends over 16 amino acids. In DNA form, the CDR3 reads TGCGCCAGCAGCCCAGACAGGGCGGATCCGAACACTGAAGCTTTCTTT. It yields the protein CASSPDRADPNTEAFF.

Many counts were recorded for this clonotype. The rearrangement links TRBV6-5 to TRBJ1-2; D is possibly TRBD1 (6 bases). The germline V gene encodes CDR1 MNHEY and CDR2 SVGAGI. This CDR3 has 14 residues. The V end was cut by 4 bases, the J end by 4 bases, with 13 bases between. The DNA of the CDR3 is TGTGCCAGCAGTTTCGAGACAGGCGGCTATGGCTACACCTTC. Translation gives CASSFETGGYGYTF.